Sequencing of this T cell receptor (beta chain) was carried out in a study of technical replicates of blood from several donors (TCRdb year 2017). Library generation was performed with the immunoSEQ multiplex PCR assay. TCRdb holds this immuneACCESS table with in-frame rearrangements only. Some clones are missing; in checked studies, unresolved V genes explain under half, and the rest has no known cause. The sample has some 94,000 clones on record, roughly 94% of them singletons. The top ten clonotypes cover about 0.3% of the sample. For this clone: It has no known antigen specificity. The input lacks base qualities; no much larger clone sits a single base away.

The germline V gene encodes CDR1 MNHEY and CDR2 SMNVEV (reference sequence). V is pared back by 5 bases and J by 1 base, with 11 bases lying between the germline termini. Its CDR3 holds 14 amino acids, cysteine through phenylalanine. Left in the record is the CDR3 DNA by itself, 42 bases read in frame from the first base. The chain links TRBV27 with TRBJ2-5, with TRBD2 perhaps the D gene, on 6 matching bases. Sequenced input: T cells isolated from PBMCs. The source is a human donor in good health. This receptor carries the CDR3 CASSPLAVQETQYF. The DNA sequence reads TGTGCCAGCAGTCCCTTAGCGGTCCAAGAGACCCAGTACTTC.